This T cell receptor (beta chain) was retrieved from a study of neurological immune-mediated disorders. Whole-study results and caveats: No CDR3 amino acid sequences recurred among expanded clones across subjects, suggesting private repertoires in all groups. The study found the most TCR clonal expansion in HTLV-1-associated myelopathy and the least in multiple sclerosis, below healthy controls.

5'RACE generated cDNA with 10-nucleotide random UMIs. In TCRdb, the 5' RACE reads were re-called with MiXCR into one record per CDR3 protein. The sample shows 35,000 to 40,000 distinct CDR3 sequences, around a tenth of them seen only once. This clonotype was recorded at least ten times. Its specificity is not known. CDR1 and CDR2 from the germline V gene are SGHTA and FQGNSA. The CDR3 has 15 residues. V was shortened by 5 bases and J by 4 bases, with 18 bases between the two germline ends. CD4+ or CD8+ T cells, 1 million per library, were used for sorted libraries. Sequencing was done on a sample of CD4+ T cells from blood. V usage is TRBV7-2 and J usage is TRBJ2-7; D tentatively reads TRBD1 or TRBD2 (5 bases each). The sequence derives from a woman in her 30s with HTLV-1-associated myelopathy (HAM/TSP). CDR3 residues: CASSPRPGREYEQYF. CDR3 DNA sequence: TGTGCCAGCAGCCCCCGCCCGGGACGAGAGTACGAGCAGTACTTC. The full variable domain, completed using reference TRBV7-2 and TRBJ2-7, is GAGVSQSPSNKVTEKGKDVELRCDPISGHTALYWYRQSLGQGLEFLIYFQGNSAPDKSGLPSDRFSAERTGGSVSTLTIQRTQQEDSAVYLCASSPRPGREYEQYFGPGTRLTVT.